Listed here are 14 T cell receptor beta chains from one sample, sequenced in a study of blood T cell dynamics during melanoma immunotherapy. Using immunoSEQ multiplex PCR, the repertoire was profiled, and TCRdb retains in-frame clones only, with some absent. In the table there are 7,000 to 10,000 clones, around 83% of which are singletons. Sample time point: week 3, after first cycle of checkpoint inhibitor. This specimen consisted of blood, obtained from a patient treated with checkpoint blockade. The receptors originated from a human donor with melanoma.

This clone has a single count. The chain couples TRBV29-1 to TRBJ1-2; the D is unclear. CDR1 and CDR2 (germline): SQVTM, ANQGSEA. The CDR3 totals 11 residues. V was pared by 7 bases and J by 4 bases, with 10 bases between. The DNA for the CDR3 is TGCAGCGCCTTGGACGGCTATGGCTACACCTTC. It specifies CSALDGYGYTF.

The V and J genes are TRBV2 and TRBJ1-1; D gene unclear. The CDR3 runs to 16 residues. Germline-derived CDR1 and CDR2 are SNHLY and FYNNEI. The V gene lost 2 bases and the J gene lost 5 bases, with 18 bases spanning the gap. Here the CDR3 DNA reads TGTGCCAGCAGTGAAACCACTAACGCGCCAGTTACTGAAGCTTTCTTT. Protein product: CASSETTNAPVTEAFF.

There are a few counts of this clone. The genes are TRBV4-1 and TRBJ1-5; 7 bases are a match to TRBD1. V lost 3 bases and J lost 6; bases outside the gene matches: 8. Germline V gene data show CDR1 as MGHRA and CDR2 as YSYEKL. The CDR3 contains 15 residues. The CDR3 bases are TGCGCCAGCAGCCAGTCAGGGACAGCGGGTCAGCCCCAGCATTTT. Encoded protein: CASSQSGTAGQPQHF.

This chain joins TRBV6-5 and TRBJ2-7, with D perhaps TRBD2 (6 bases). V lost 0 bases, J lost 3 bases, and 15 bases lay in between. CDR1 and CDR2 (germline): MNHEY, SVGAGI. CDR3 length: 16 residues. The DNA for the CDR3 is TGTGCCAGCAGTTACTCAGGGACTGGAAACTACTACGAGCAGTACTTC. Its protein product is CASSYSGTGNYYEQYF.

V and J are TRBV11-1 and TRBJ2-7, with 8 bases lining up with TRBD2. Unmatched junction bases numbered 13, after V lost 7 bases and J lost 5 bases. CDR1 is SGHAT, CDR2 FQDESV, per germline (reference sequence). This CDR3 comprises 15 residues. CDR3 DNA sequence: TGTGCCAGCAACACAAATCCCAGCGGGAGTAACGAGCAGTACTTC. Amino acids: CASNTNPSGSNEQYF.

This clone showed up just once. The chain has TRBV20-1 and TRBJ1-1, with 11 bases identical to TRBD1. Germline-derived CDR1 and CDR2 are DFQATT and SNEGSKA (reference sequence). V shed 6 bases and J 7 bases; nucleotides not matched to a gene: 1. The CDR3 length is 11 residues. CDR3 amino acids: CSADRGLEAFF. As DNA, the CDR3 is TGCAGTGCGGACAGGGGGCTTGAAGCTTTCTTT.

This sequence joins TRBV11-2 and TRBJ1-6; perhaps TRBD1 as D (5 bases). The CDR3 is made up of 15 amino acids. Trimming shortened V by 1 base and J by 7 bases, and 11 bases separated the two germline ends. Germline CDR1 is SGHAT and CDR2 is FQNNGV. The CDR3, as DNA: TGTGCCAGCAGCTTAGTCGGGGACTGGAATTCACCCCTCCACTTT. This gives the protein CASSLVGDWNSPLHF.

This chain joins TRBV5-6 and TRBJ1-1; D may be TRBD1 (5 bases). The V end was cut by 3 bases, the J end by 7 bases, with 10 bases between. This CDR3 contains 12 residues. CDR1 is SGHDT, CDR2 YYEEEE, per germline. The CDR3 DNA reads TGTGCCAGCAGCTGGGACGAACGTGAAGCTTTCTTT. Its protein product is CASSWDEREAFF.

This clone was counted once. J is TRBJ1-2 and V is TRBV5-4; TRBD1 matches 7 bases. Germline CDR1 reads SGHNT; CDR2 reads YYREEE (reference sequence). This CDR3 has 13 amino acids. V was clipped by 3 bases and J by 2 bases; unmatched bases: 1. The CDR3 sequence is CASSSQGNYGYTF. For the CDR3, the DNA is TGTGCCAGCAGCTCACAGGGGAACTATGGCTACACCTTC.

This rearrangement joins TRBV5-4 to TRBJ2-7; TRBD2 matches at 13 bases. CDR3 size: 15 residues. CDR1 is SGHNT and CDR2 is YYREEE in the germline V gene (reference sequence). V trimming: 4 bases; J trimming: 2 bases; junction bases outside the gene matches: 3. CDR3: CASSPGLAGTYEQYF. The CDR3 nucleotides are TGTGCCAGCAGCCCGGGACTAGCGGGGACCTACGAGCAGTACTTC.

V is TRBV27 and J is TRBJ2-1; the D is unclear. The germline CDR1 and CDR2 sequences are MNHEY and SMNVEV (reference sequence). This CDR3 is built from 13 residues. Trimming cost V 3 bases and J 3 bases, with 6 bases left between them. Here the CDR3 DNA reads TGTGCCAGCAGTTTGGGATACTACAATGAGCAGTTCTTC. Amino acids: CASSLGYYNEQFF.

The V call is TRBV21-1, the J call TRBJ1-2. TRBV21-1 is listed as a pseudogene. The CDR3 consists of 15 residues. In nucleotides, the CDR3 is TGTGCCAGTTCTTTCCCGGGGGGCGTTAACTATGGCTACACCTTC. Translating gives CASSFPGGVNYGYTF.

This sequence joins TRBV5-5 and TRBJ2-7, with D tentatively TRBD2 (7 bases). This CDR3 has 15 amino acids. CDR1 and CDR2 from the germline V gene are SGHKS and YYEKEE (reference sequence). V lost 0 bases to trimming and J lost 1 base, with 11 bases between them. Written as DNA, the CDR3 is TGTGCCAGCAGCTTGGAGGGGGGAGGGTCCTACGAGCAGTACTTC. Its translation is CASSLEGGGSYEQYF.

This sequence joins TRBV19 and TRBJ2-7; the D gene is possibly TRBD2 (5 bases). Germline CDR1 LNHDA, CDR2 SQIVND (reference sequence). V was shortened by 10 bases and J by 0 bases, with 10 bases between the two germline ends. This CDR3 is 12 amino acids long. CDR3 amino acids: CATQDFSYEQYF. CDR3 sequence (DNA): TGTGCCACCCAGGACTTCTCCTACGAGCAGTACTTC.